Presented here are 6 T cell receptor beta chains from one specimen sequenced in a study of cytomegalovirus exposure and HLA in healthy donors. 13 Jbeta primers and 60 Vbeta primers were used for the PCR. Sequenced by immunoSEQ multiplex PCR; TCRdb stores in-frame clones only, minus some. The sample carries 70,000 to 80,000 clones, roughly four fifths recorded once. Sequencing input: PBMCs. The receptors here all came from a man in his late teens or twenties in good health and CMV-seronegative.

The chain combines TRBV11-3 with TRBJ2-5, with a weak D call TRBD1 (9 bases). CDR3 length: 16 residues. Trimming pared 5 bases from V and 5 bases from J, leaving 21 bases between. CDR1 and CDR2 (germline): SGHNT, YENEEA. The CDR3 nucleotides read TGTGCCAGCAGCCCGGGAGGGACAGGGAGAACGGAGACCCAGTACTTC. The encoded protein is CASSPGGTGRTETQYF. Full variable domain (missing parts from reference TRBV11-3 and TRBJ2-5): EAGVVQSPRYKIIEKKQPVAFWCNPISGHNTLYWYLQNLGQGPELLIRYENEEAVDDSQLPKDRFSAERLKGVDSTLKIQPAELGDSAVYLCASSPGGTGRTETQYFGPGTRLLVL.

This clone was observed a handful of times. The J gene is TRBJ2-1, the V gene TRBV10-3; possibly TRBD1 for D (5 bases). The germline V gene has CDR1 ENHRY and CDR2 SYGVKD. The CDR3 has 15 residues. V was shortened by 2 bases and J by 5 bases, with 13 bases between the two germline ends. CDR3 loop: CAISETTAVDNEQFF. As DNA, the CDR3 is TGTGCCATCAGTGAGACGACAGCCGTCGACAATGAGCAGTTCTTC.

This clone turned up a few times. V and J are TRBV4-3 and TRBJ1-4, with 12 bases aligning to TRBD1. V lost 2 bases to trimming and J lost 8 bases; unmatched junction nucleotides: 6. The CDR3 is 16 amino acids. Per germline, CDR1 LGHNA and CDR2 YSLEER. The DNA for the CDR3 is TGCGCCAGCAGCCAATTTACCGGGACAGGGGGCGAAAAACTGTTTTTT. Residues: CASSQFTGTGGEKLFF.

The chain couples TRBV5-4 to TRBJ2-1; 14 bases map to TRBD2. Trimming took 4 bases from V and 7 from J; bases not matched to a gene: 7. The CDR3 length is 16 residues. The V gene's germline CDR1 is SGHNT and CDR2 YYREEE (reference sequence). The CDR3 here is CASSPPGLAGANEQFF. The DNA for the CDR3 is TGTGCCAGCAGCCCGCCGGGACTAGCGGGAGCGAATGAGCAGTTCTTC.

The rearrangement links TRBV2 to TRBJ2-7, with 9 bases that match TRBD2. Trimming removed 2 bases from V and 2 bases from J; junction bases left unmatched: 16. The CDR3 sequence is 19 residues long. CDR1 is SNHLY and CDR2 is FYNNEI in the germline V gene. CDR3 loop: CASSELAGIPYFIPYEQYF. The DNA of the CDR3 is TGTGCCAGCAGTGAACTAGCGGGAATTCCCTACTTTATTCCCTACGAGCAGTACTTC. Full variable domain (outside the CDR3, taken from reference TRBV2 and TRBJ2-7): EPEVTQTPSHQVTQMGQEVILRCVPISNHLYFYWYRQILGQKVEFLVSFYNNEISEKSEIFDDQFSVERPDGSNFTLKIRSTKLEDSAMYFCASSELAGIPYFIPYEQYFGPGTRLTVT.

This clone was counted only a few times. The junction differs from germline at one of its ends, possibly a read error. The chain links TRBV27 to TRBJ2-7; a possible D gene is TRBD2 (5 bases). The germline V gene has CDR1 MNHEY and CDR2 SMNVEV (reference sequence). The CDR3 contains 14 residues. CDR3 loop: CASSLVTGSNEQSF. In nucleotides, the CDR3 is TGTGCCAGCAGTTTGGTTACGGGGAGCAACGAGCAGTCCTTC.